These T cell receptor beta chains were read from a single sample in a study of regulatory T cells in long-lasting Graves disease. TCRdb fed the multiplex PCR reads into MiXCR, producing one record per CDR3 protein. The sample contains about 460,000 distinct CDR3 sequences, 22% of which appear only once. The material sequenced was peripheral blood mononuclear cells (PBMCs), taken when the disease was refractory, from a patient treated with antithyroid drugs. The source is a female donor with Graves disease. Both conserved end residues are trimmed from each CDR3.

v_call: TRBV7-8
cdr3_aa: ASSLAVRDTYGYT

v_call: TRBV5-1
cdr3_aa: ASSGTGWNTEAF

v_call: TRBV20-1
cdr3_aa: SARTGVEAF

v_call: TRBV28
cdr3_aa: ASSIAGEGTGELF

v_call: TRBV6-1
cdr3_aa: ASTWTGINSPLH

v_call: TRBV10-3
cdr3_aa: AISESMMSGLAHEQY

v_call: TRBV4-3
cdr3_aa: ASSRTTGDGYT

v_call: TRBV30
cdr3_aa: ALEDRGLGQPQH

v_call: TRBV30
cdr3_aa: AWSSQETQY

v_call: TRBV18
cdr3_aa: ASSPPAADTQY

v_call: TRBV5-1
cdr3_aa: ASSQTGGHNEKLF

v_call: TRBV30
cdr3_aa: AWSVPVPEAF

v_call: TRBV10-3
cdr3_aa: AISESGGDRVLETQY

v_call: TRBV11-2
cdr3_aa: ASSGLAGEQY

v_call: TRBV7-2
cdr3_aa: ASSLSDSSDTEAF

v_call: TRBV7-8
cdr3_aa: ASSATGTGNSPLH

v_call: TRBV29-1
cdr3_aa: SVDHGFGYT

v_call: TRBV7-2
cdr3_aa: ASSLDRSSGNTIY

v_call: TRBV20-1
cdr3_aa: SARGFGAYGYT

v_call: TRBV6-1
cdr3_aa: ASRFGTGNTEAF

v_call: TRBV19
cdr3_aa: ASADWSTYEQY

v_call: TRBV5-1
cdr3_aa: ASSSWTGENYEQY

v_call: TRBV7-2
cdr3_aa: ASQISRIQETQY

v_call: TRBV7-2
cdr3_aa: ASSLSTGAYEQY

v_call: TRBV5-1
cdr3_aa: ASSKSSGTGDGYT

v_call: TRBV6-1
cdr3_aa: ASRSRVGNSPLH

v_call: TRBV6-1
cdr3_aa: ASFYRPTALLDGYT

v_call: TRBV28
cdr3_aa: ASHRVNSPLH

v_call: TRBV5-1
cdr3_aa: ASSGGTGQSGTEAF

v_call: TRBV3-1
cdr3_aa: ASSHGEGTEAF

v_call: TRBV7-6
cdr3_aa: ASSSTGGEQY

v_call: TRBV7-9
cdr3_aa: ASSSYRELPGELF

v_call: TRBV19
cdr3_aa: ASSRPQVPRGGTEAF

v_call: TRBV7-2
cdr3_aa: ASSPSDRYEQY

v_call: TRBV12-3/TRBV12-4
cdr3_aa: ASSPPRSYGYT

v_call: TRBV2
cdr3_aa: ASVGAWAEAF

v_call: TRBV11-2
cdr3_aa: ASSQTGRHYEQY

v_call: TRBV19
cdr3_aa: ASSFEWRNQPQH

v_call: TRBV7-9
cdr3_aa: ASSLSQGLNSPLH

v_call: TRBV20-1
cdr3_aa: SANYGENTEAF